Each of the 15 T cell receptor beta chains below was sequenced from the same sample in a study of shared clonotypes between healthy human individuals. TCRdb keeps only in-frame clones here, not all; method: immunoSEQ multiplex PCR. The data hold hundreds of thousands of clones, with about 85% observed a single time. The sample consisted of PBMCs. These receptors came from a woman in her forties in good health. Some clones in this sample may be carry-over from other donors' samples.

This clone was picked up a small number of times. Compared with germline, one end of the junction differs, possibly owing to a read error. The CDR3 loop reads CASSPPPANTGELFF. CDR3 sequence (DNA): TGTGCCAGCAGCCCCCCCCCTGCGAATACCGGGGAGCTGTTTTTT. The chain carries TRBV5-4 and TRBJ2-2, with no clear D. The CDR3 contains 15 residues. CDR1 and CDR2 (germline): SGHNT, YYREEE (reference sequence).

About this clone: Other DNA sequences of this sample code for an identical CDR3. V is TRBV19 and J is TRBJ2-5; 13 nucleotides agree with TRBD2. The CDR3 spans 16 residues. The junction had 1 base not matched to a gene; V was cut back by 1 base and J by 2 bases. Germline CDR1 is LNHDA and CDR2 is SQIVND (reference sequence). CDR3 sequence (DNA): TGTGCCAGTAGTATAGGACTAGCGGGAGGACAAGAGACCCAGTACTTC. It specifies CASSIGLAGGQETQYF.

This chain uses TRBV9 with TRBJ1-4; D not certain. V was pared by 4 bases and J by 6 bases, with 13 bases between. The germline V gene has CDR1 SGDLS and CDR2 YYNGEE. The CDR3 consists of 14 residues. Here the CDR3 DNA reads TGTGCCAGCAGCCCGGGCGGATGGGATGAAAAACTGTTTTTT. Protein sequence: CASSPGGWDEKLFF.

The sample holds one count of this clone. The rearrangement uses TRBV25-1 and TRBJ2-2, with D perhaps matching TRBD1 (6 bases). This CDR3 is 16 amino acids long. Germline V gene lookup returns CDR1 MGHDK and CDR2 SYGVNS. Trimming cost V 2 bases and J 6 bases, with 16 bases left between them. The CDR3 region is CASSERGRGSAGELFF. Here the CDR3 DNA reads TGTGCCAGCAGTGAACGAGGCAGGGGTTCCGCCGGGGAGCTGTTTTTT.

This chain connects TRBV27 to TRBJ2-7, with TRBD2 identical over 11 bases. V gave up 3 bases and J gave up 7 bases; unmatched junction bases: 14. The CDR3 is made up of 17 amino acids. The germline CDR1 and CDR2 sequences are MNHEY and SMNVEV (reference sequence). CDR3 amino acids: CASSFKTSGVPKGEQYF. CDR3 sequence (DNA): TGTGCCAGCAGTTTCAAGACTAGCGGGGTACCGAAGGGGGAGCAGTACTTC.

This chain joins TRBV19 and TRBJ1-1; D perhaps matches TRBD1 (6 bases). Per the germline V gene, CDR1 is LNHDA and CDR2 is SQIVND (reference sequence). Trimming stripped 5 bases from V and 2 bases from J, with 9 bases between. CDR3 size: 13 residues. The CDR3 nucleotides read TGTGCCAGTAGTGCACAGGGCAACACTGAAGCTTTCTTT. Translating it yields CASSAQGNTEAFF.

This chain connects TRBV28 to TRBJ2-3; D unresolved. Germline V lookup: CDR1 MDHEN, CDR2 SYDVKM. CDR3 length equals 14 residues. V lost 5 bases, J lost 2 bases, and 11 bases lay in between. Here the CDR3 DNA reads TGTGCCAGCAGTCCACAGATTTACACAGATACGCAGTATTTT. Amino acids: CASSPQIYTDTQYF.

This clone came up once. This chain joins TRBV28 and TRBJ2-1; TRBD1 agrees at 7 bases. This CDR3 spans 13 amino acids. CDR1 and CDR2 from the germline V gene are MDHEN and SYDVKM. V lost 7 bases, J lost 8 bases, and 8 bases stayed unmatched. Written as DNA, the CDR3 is TGTGCCAGCACTCAAGGGGGCTGGGATGAGCAGTTCTTC. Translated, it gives CASTQGGWDEQFF.

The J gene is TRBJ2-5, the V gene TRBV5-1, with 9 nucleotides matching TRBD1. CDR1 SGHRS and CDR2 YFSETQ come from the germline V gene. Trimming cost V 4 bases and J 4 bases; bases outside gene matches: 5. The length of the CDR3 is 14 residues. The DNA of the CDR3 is TGCGCCAGCAGCCCGGGGGGACAGGGAGAGACCCAGTACTTC. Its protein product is CASSPGGQGETQYF.

The CDR3 DNA follows: TGTGCCAGCAGCTTAGATCAGCGACAAACCTACGAGCAGTACTTC. Translating gives CASSLDQRQTYEQYF. The chain recombines TRBV4-2 with TRBJ2-7, with D unresolved. V was cut by 5 bases and J by 2 bases, with 16 bases left in between. Germline values: CDR1 LGHNA, CDR2 YNFKEQ. The CDR3 totals 15 residues.

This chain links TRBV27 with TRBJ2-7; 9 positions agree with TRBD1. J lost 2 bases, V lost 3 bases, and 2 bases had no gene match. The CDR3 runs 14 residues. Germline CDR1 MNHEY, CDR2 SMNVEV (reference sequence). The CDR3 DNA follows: TGTGCCAGCAGTTTGACAGGGGGAACCTACGAGCAGTACTTC. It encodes CASSLTGGTYEQYF.

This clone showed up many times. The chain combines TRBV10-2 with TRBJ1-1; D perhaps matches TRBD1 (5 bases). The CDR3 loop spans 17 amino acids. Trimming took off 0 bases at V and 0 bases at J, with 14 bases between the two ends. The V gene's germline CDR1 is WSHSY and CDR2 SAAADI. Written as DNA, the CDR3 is TGCGCCAGCAGTGAGTCCGTTTGGGGCACTTTGAACACTGAAGCTTTCTTT. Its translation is CASSESVWGTLNTEAFF.

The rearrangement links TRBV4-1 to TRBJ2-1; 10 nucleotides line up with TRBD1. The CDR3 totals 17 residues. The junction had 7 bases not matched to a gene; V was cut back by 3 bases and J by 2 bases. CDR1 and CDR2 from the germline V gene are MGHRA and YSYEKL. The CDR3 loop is CASSHRLTGGAYNEQFF. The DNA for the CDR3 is TGCGCCAGCAGCCACAGATTGACAGGGGGCGCCTACAATGAGCAGTTCTTC.

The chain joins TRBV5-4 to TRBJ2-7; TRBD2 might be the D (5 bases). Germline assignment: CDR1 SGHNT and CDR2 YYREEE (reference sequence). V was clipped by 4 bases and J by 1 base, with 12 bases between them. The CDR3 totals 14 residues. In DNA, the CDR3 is TGTGCCAGCAGCCAAAATCGGGATTCCTACGAGCAGTACTTC. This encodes CASSQNRDSYEQYF.

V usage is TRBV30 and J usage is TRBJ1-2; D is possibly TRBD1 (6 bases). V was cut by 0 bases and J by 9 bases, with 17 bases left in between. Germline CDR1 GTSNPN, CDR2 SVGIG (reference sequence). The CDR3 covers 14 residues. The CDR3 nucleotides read TGTGCCTGGAGTGTACTGTCGGGGGCGGGTAGCTACACCTTC. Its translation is CAWSVLSGAGSYTF.